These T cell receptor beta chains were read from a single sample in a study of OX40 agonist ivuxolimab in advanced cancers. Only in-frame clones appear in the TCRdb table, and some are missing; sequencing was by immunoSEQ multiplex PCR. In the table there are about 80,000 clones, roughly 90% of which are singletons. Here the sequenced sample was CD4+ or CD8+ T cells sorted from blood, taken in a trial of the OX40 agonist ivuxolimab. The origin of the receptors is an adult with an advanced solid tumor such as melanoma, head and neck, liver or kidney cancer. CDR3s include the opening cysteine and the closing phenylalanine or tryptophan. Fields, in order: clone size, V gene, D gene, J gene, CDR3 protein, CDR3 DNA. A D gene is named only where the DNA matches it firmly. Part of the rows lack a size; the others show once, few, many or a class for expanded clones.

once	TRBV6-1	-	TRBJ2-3	CASKGSFTDTQYF	TGTGCCAGCAAGGGCAGTTTCACAGATACGCAGTATTTT
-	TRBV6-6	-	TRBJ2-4	CASSSQGAKNIQYF	TGTGCCAGCAGTAGCCAGGGAGCCAAAAACATTCAGTACTTC
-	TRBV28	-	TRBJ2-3	CASRPVGRTDTQYF	TGTGCCAGCAGACCCGTAGGACGCACAGATACGCAGTATTTT
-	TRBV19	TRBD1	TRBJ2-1	CASRDRATSYNEQFF	TGTGCCAGTAGGGACAGGGCTACGTCCTACAATGAGCAGTTCTTC
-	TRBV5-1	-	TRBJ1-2	CASSVQQGANYGYTF	TGCGCCAGCAGCGTACAACAGGGTGCAAACTATGGCTACACCTTC
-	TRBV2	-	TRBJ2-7	CAGKQVSGSGEQYF	TGTGCCGGGAAACAGGTCTCCGGCTCTGGCGAGCAGTACTTC
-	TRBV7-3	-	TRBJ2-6	CASSLIGGSPPSGANVLTF	TGTGCCAGCAGCTTAATTGGGGGGAGCCCCCCTTCTGGGGCCAACGTCCTGACTTTC
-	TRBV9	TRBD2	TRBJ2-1	CASSASGSGIYNEQFF	TGTGCCAGCAGCGCCTCTGGGAGCGGGATATACAATGAGCAGTTCTTC
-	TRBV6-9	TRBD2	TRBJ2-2	CASSYSSGRAGELFF	TGTGCCAGCAGTTACTCTAGCGGGAGGGCCGGGGAGCTGTTTTTT
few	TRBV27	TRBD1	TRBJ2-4	CASSLDRDALIAKNIQYF	TGTGCCAGCAGTCTGGACAGGGATGCCCTAATAGCCAAAAACATTCAGTACTTC
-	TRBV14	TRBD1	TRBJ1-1	CASSPTGRNTEAFF	TGTGCCAGCAGCCCGACAGGGCGGAACACTGAAGCTTTCTTT
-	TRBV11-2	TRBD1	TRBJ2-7	CASSLDRLTGAGEQYF	TGTGCCAGCAGCTTGGACCGACTGACAGGGGCCGGCGAGCAGTACTTC
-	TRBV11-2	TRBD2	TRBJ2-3	CASSPTTSGSQPDTQYF	TGTGCCAGCAGCCCGACGACTAGCGGGAGTCAGCCCGATACGCAGTATTTT
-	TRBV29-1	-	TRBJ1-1	CSVEAVVMNTEAFF	TGCAGCGTTGAAGCTGTAGTAATGAACACTGAAGCTTTCTTT
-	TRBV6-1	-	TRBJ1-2	CASSGVLTAGYGYTF	TGTGCCAGCAGTGGAGTGTTGACAGCGGGGTATGGCTACACCTTC
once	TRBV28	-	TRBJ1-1	CATIKGRLNTEAFF	TGTGCCACTATCAAGGGGCGGCTGAACACTGAAGCTTTCTTT
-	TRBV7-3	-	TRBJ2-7	CASSLTPGLSEQYF	TGTGCCAGCAGCTTAACCCCCGGGCTAAGCGAGCAGTACTTC
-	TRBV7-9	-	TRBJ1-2	CASSLGFGYTF	TGTGCCAGCAGCTTAGGGTTTGGCTACACCTTC
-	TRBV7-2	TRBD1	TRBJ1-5	CASSLRQGDSNQPQHF	TGTGCCAGCAGCTTGAGACAGGGGGATAGCAATCAGCCCCAGCATTTT
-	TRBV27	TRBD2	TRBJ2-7	CASSLREGLYEQYF	TGTGCCAGCAGTTTGCGGGAGGGCCTCTACGAGCAGTACTTC
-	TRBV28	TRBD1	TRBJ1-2	CASIKQGRYGYTF	TGTGCCAGCATCAAACAGGGGCGGTATGGCTACACCTTC
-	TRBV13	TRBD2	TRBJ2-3	CASSISGKTDTQYF	TGTGCCAGCAGCATCAGCGGGAAGACAGATACGCAGTATTTT
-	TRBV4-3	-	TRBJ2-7	CASSQEGTRDSYEQYF	TGCGCCAGCAGCCAAGAGGGGACCCGGGACTCCTACGAGCAGTACTTC
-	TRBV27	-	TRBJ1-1	CASSLNRGAGTTEAFF	TGTGCCAGCAGTTTAAACCGGGGCGCAGGGACCACTGAAGCTTTCTTT
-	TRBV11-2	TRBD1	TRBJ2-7	CASSLLGQGSYEQYF	TGTGCCAGCAGCTTATTGGGACAGGGGAGCTACGAGCAGTACTTC
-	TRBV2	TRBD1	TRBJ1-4	CATSRGQGAHSEKLFF	TGTGCCACCTCAAGGGGACAGGGGGCGCATAGTGAAAAACTGTTTTTT
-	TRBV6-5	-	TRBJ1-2	CASSYVGAPGYTF	TGTGCCAGCAGTTACGTCGGGGCGCCTGGCTACACCTTC
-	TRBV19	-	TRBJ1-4	CASSKTGRGGDEKLFF	TGTGCCAGTAGCAAGACAGGCCGAGGGGGAGATGAAAAACTGTTTTTT
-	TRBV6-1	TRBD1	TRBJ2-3	CASRGQPSTDTQYF	TGTGCCAGCAGGGGACAGCCTAGCACAGATACGCAGTATTTT
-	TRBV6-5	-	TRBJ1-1	CASMGDLNTEAFF	TGTGCCAGCATGGGAGACCTGAACACTGAAGCTTTCTTT
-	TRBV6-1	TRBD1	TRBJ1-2	CASSERYRGQVYGYTF	TGTGCCAGCAGTGAGCGGTACAGGGGGCAAGTATATGGCTACACCTTC
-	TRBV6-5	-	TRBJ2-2	CASSDRFTGELFF	TGTGCCAGCAGCGACAGGTTCACCGGGGAGCTGTTTTTT
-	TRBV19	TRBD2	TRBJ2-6	CASSIGGGSSGANVLTF	TGTGCCAGTAGTATAGGAGGCGGGAGCTCTGGGGCCAACGTCCTGACTTTC
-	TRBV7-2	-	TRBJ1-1	CASSLLRTQNTEAFF	TGTGCCAGCAGCTTATTGAGGACCCAGAACACTGAAGCTTTCTTT
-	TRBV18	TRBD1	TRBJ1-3	CASSPADRAGNTIYF	TGTGCCAGCTCACCGGCGGACAGGGCTGGAAACACCATATATTTT
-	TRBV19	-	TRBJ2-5	CASSIERTQYF	TGTGCCAGTAGTATAGAGAGGACCCAGTACTTC
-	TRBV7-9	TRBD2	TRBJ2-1	CASSLPGGRNEQFF	TGTGCCAGCAGCTTACCGGGAGGGAGAAATGAGCAGTTCTTC
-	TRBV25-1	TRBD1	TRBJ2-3	CASSPGTGYPDTQYF	TGTGCCAGCAGTCCGGGGACAGGGTATCCAGATACGCAGTATTTT
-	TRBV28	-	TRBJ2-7	CASSLTYEQYF	TGTGCCAGCAGTTTAACCTACGAGCAGTACTTC
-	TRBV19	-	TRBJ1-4	CASSPPGRPEKLFF	TGTGCCAGTAGTCCACCGGGACGGCCTGAAAAACTGTTTTTT
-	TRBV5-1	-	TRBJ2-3	CASSVTSSRGHTQYF	TGCGCCAGCAGCGTAACTAGCTCCCGGGGACATACGCAGTATTTT